A selection of T cell receptor beta chains follows, all from one sample in a study of memory CD4+ T cells and cytomegalovirus serostatus. The assay was immunoSEQ multiplex PCR, and TCRdb's table has in-frame clones only and misses some. The sample holds 40,000 to 45,000 clones, roughly 77% seen once. Sequencing used memory CD4+ T cells from blood. These receptors were obtained from an adult in good health and CMV-seronegative. Both conserved end residues are part of each CDR3. The D gene is left open where the match is weak. A row's size may be missing; if present it is once, few, many or a size class.

V	D	size	J	DNA	CDR3
TRBV6-1	-	-	TRBJ2-7	TGTGCCAGCAGTCCGGGTACGACCTACGAGCAGTACTTC	CASSPGTTYEQYF
TRBV27	-	-	TRBJ1-2	TGTGCCAGCAGTTCAAAATCCGACTATGGCTACACCTTC	CASSSKSDYGYTF
TRBV6-1	-	-	TRBJ2-7	TGTGCCAGCGGTAGAAGCCGCCTGGCCTACGAGCAGTACTTC	CASGRSRLAYEQYF
TRBV18	-	-	TRBJ2-1	TGTGCCAGCTCACCAGCGGCGTACAATGAGCAGTTCTTC	CASSPAAYNEQFF
TRBV30	TRBD1	-	TRBJ1-5	TGTGCCTCCCAGGGGGGCCCCAATCAGCCCCAGCATTTT	CASQGGPNQPQHF
TRBV11-2	-	-	TRBJ1-3	TGTGCCAGCAGTACTCGAACGGGAAACACCATATATTTT	CASSTRTGNTIYF
TRBV6-5	-	-	TRBJ1-2	TGTGCCAGCAGTTACTCGTCCGGGCCAGATGGCTACACCTTC	CASSYSSGPDGYTF
TRBV2	TRBD1	-	TRBJ2-7	TGTGCCAGCTCGGGACAGCCCTACGAGCAGTACTTC	CASSGQPYEQYF
TRBV6-1	-	-	TRBJ1-1	TGTGCCAGCAGTGAAGCCGTAAAACTGCTTGAAGCTTTCTTT	CASSEAVKLLEAFF
TRBV15	-	-	TRBJ2-2	TGTGCCACCAGCAGAGAGGAGAACACCGGGGAGCTGTTTTTT	CATSREENTGELFF
TRBV30	TRBD1	-	TRBJ2-7	TGTGCCTGGGGACAGGGAACCTTTGCCTACGAGCAGTACTTC	CAWGQGTFAYEQYF
TRBV5-1	TRBD1	few	TRBJ2-3	TGCGCCAGCAGCTTGGCAGGGGGTGCGGATACGCAGTATTTT	CASSLAGGADTQYF
TRBV6-1	-	few	TRBJ1-1	TGTGCCAGCATTCCAACCCAGGGTTCAACTGAAGCTTTCTTT	CASIPTQGSTEAFF
TRBV4-2	TRBD1	few	TRBJ2-2	TGTGCCAGCAGCCAAGAACCGGACAGGGGGTCCGGGGAGCTGTTTTTT	CASSQEPDRGSGELFF
TRBV10-3	TRBD1	few	TRBJ2-7	TGTGCCACAGGGGACAGCTCCTACGAGCAGTACTTC	CATGDSSYEQYF
TRBV5-1	TRBD1	-	TRBJ1-4	TGCGCCAGCAGCTCGATTGGGACAGAAACTAATGAAAAACTGTTTTTT	CASSSIGTETNEKLFF
TRBV6-1	TRBD1	few	TRBJ1-5	TGTGCCAGCAGTGAACGTTACAGGGGCTTGGGTCAGCCCCAGCATTTT	CASSERYRGLGQPQHF
TRBV19	-	-	TRBJ1-2	TGTGCCAGTAGAAAGGGGGACGATGGCTACACCTTC	CASRKGDDGYTF
TRBV29-1	TRBD1	-	TRBJ1-3	TGCAGCGTTGAACAGGGGGCGGGTGGAAACACCATATATTTT	CSVEQGAGGNTIYF
TRBV2	TRBD1	few	TRBJ1-2	TGTGCCGGCGCGGGACAGGGGAGAAATGGCTACACCTTC	CAGAGQGRNGYTF
TRBV18	TRBD1	few	TRBJ1-1	TGTGCCAGCTCATCGCAGGGGGGTGACACTGAAGCTTTCTTT	CASSSQGGDTEAFF
TRBV5-1	-	-	TRBJ2-5	TGCGCCAGCAGCTTTCACGGGGGGCCGGAGACCCAGTACTTC	CASSFHGGPETQYF
TRBV7-8	-	-	TRBJ1-4	TGTGCCAGCCAACTCCTAGAGGGGCGGTCTAATGAAAAACTGTTTTTT	CASQLLEGRSNEKLFF
TRBV9	-	-	TRBJ1-4	TGTGCCAGCAGCGTAGGACCACTATCAACTAATGAAAAACTGTTTTTT	CASSVGPLSTNEKLFF
TRBV5-4	-	-	TRBJ1-1	TGTGCCAGCAGGGCTTTCAACACTGAAGCTTTCTTT	CASRAFNTEAFF
TRBV19	-	-	TRBJ2-3	TGTGCCAGTTCACCCCAATACACAGATACGCAGTATTTT	CASSPQYTDTQYF
TRBV13	-	once	TRBJ2-2	TGTGCCAGCACGGACAGCGGGGTGGGTACCGGGGAGCTGTTTTTT	CASTDSGVGTGELFF
TRBV30	-	-	TRBJ2-5	TGTGCCTGGAGCACGGGGCCGGGCGCCCAAGAGACCCAGTACTTC	CAWSTGPGAQETQYF
TRBV6-5	-	-	TRBJ1-1	TGTGCCAGCAGTTACGAGGGGAGGGCTCGTGAAGCTTTCTTT	CASSYEGRAREAFF
TRBV4-1	-	-	TRBJ1-1	TGCGCCAGCAGCCAAGAGACAGTTAACACTGAAGCTTTCTTT	CASSQETVNTEAFF
TRBV7-3	-	-	TRBJ2-3	TGTGCCAGCAGCAAAAGCGGTAGCACAGATACGCAGTATTTT	CASSKSGSTDTQYF
TRBV5-1	TRBD1	-	TRBJ1-4	TGCGCCAGCAGCCTAGCGACAGGGAGGGACGAAAAACTGTTTTTT	CASSLATGRDEKLFF
TRBV15	TRBD1	-	TRBJ1-4	TGTGCCACCAGCAGAGCCCAGGGGGACAATGAAAAACTGTTTTTT	CATSRAQGDNEKLFF
TRBV6-5	-	few	TRBJ1-1	TGTGCCAGCAGGTCCATATCTAGGTACACTGAAGCTTTCTTT	CASRSISRYTEAFF
TRBV7-8	-	-	TRBJ2-7	TGTGCCAGCAGCTTAGACGAGGTTAGCTCCTACGAGCAGTACTTC	CASSLDEVSSYEQYF
TRBV11-2	-	-	TRBJ1-1	TGTGCCAGCAGCTTAACGACGCAAACTGAAGCTTTCTTT	CASSLTTQTEAFF
TRBV19	-	-	TRBJ1-2	TGTGCCAGTACCCCTTGGATGACCCAAAACTATGGCTACACCTTC	CASTPWMTQNYGYTF
TRBV30	-	-	TRBJ2-7	TGTGCCTGGAGGGACAGCTCCTACGAGCAGTACTTC	CAWRDSSYEQYF
TRBV5-1	-	-	TRBJ2-2	TGCGCCAGCAGCTTGTCGATCACCGGGGAGCTGTTTTTT	CASSLSITGELFF
TRBV11-1	-	-	TRBJ2-2	TGTGCCAGCAGCTTTTCTCGGAACACCGGGGAGCTGTTTTTT	CASSFSRNTGELFF
TRBV6-6	-	once	TRBJ1-4	TGTGCCAGCAGTTACTCCGACGAAAAACTGTTTTTT	CASSYSDEKLFF
TRBV30	TRBD1	-	TRBJ2-3	TGTGCCTGGAGTCCGGGACAGATCACAGATACGCAGTATTTT	CAWSPGQITDTQYF
TRBV11-2	TRBD2	few	TRBJ2-7	TGTGCCAGCAGCTTAGACGGGGGGGCGCGAGACGAGCAGTACTTC	CASSLDGGARDEQYF
TRBV6-1	-	-	TRBJ2-3	TGTGCCAGCAGTGCTAAGCGACAGTTCACAGATACGCAGTATTTT	CASSAKRQFTDTQYF
TRBV4-2	TRBD2	-	TRBJ2-3	TGTGCCAGCAGCCAAGATTTAATGGCTAGCGGGGTGGATGGAGATACGCAGTATTTT	CASSQDLMASGVDGDTQYF
TRBV13	-	-	TRBJ2-7	TGTGCCAGCAGCCCGGGAGAGAGCGAGCAGTACTTC	CASSPGESEQYF
TRBV5-1	TRBD1	-	TRBJ1-4	TGCGCCAGCAGCTGGGACAGTACAACTAATGAAAAACTGTTTTTT	CASSWDSTTNEKLFF
TRBV27	-	once	TRBJ1-6	TGTGCCAGCAGTTTTGGGTCAGGGGTATTACATTCACCCCTCCACTTT	CASSFGSGVLHSPLHF
TRBV28	-	-	TRBJ2-7	TGTGCCAGCAGGATCGGTGTCGCCTACGAGCAGTACTTC	CASRIGVAYEQYF
TRBV11-1	TRBD2	few	TRBJ2-5	TGTGCCAGCGGGAGCGGGGGGGCCAAGGAGACCCAGTACTTC	CASGSGGAKETQYF
TRBV5-8	-	-	TRBJ1-1	TGTGCCAGCAGCCTACTCCCGAACACTGAAGCTTTCTTT	CASSLLPNTEAFF
TRBV6-1	TRBD1	few	TRBJ1-1	TGTGCCAGCAGACAGGGGGCTGGGAACACTGAAGCTTTCTTT	CASRQGAGNTEAFF
TRBV11-3	TRBD2	few	TRBJ2-3	TGTGCCAGCAGCTTAGATCAATCTGGGACTAGCGTCGGGAATACGCAGTATTTT	CASSLDQSGTSVGNTQYF
TRBV27	TRBD1	-	TRBJ1-4	TGTGCCAGCACCTCAGGGGGAACATCGGCTAATGAAAAACTGTTTTTT	CASTSGGTSANEKLFF
TRBV5-6	TRBD1	-	TRBJ2-2	TGTGCCAGCAGCCGGAAGTGGGACAGGGATCCCGGGGAGCTGTTTTTT	CASSRKWDRDPGELFF